These T cell receptor beta chains were read from a single sample in a study of blood T cell repertoires in COVID-19. Generated by immunoSEQ multiplex PCR, the TCRdb table keeps only in-frame clones and is missing some. The data hold about 390,000 clones, with over 75% observed a single time. Sequenced: peripheral blood. The receptors shown here come from a woman aged 55-69 years with COVID-19, enrolled during active disease. CDR3s include the opening cysteine and the closing phenylalanine or tryptophan. The D gene is left open where the match is weak. The listing skips clone size in some rows; elsewhere it reads once, few, many or a size class.

J	size	D	V	DNA	CDR3
TRBJ1-5	.	.	TRBV5-1	TGCGCCAGCAGTCCCGGGGATTATAGCAATCAGCCCCAGCATTTT	CASSPGDYSNQPQHF
TRBJ1-1	.	.	TRBV7-9	TGTGCCAGCAGCCTCGGGACTAACACTGAAGCTTTCTTT	CASSLGTNTEAFF
TRBJ2-1	once	TRBD2	TRBV19	TGTGCCAGTAGTGTCCTAGCGGGGGGTAACAATGAGCAGTTCTTC	CASSVLAGGNNEQFF
TRBJ2-3	.	TRBD1	TRBV7-9	TGTGCCAGCAGTCATCCGGGACAGGGGTCCGGTACGCAGTATTTT	CASSHPGQGSGTQYF
TRBJ2-7	once	.	TRBV10-2	TGCGCCAGCGGTGGGAAAATAGCCACCTACGAGCAGTACTTC	CASGGKIATYEQYF
TRBJ1-2	few	TRBD1	TRBV28	TGTGCCAGCAGCCCATGGATCATCGGGGACAGCCGTAACTATGGCTACACCTTC	CASSPWIIGDSRNYGYTF
TRBJ2-2	.	TRBD2	TRBV7-2	TGTGCCAGCAGCTTACGACTAGCGGGGAGCTCCAACACCGGGGAGCTGTTTTTT	CASSLRLAGSSNTGELFF
TRBJ2-2	.	TRBD1	TRBV19	TGTGCCAGTACCGTGGACAGGACATTTACCGGGGAGCTGTTTTTT	CASTVDRTFTGELFF
TRBJ2-1	.	TRBD2	TRBV11-2	TGTGCCAGCACCCTACGCGGGGGGGGCCGATACAATGAGCAGTTCTTC	CASTLRGGGRYNEQFF
TRBJ1-1	.	.	TRBV10-1	TGCGCCATCTATCTCTGGGGCCTTCGAGCTTTCTTT	CAIYLWGLRAFF
TRBJ2-3	.	TRBD1	TRBV4-1	TGCGCCAGCAGCCACCTCCCGGACAGGTTCGCCACAGATACGCAGTATTTT	CASSHLPDRFATDTQYF
TRBJ1-6	.	.	TRBV18	TGTGCCAGCTCACCAAGTTCAGGCAGGGCTGATTCACCCCTCCACTTT	CASSPSSGRADSPLHF
TRBJ2-1	.	TRBD1	TRBV5-5	TGTGCCAGCAGCTTCGGCAGGGGGCGGTTAGGTGAGCAGTTCTTC	CASSFGRGRLGEQFF
TRBJ2-2	.	TRBD2	TRBV3-1/TRBV3-2	TGTGCCAGCAGCCAAAGGAGCGGGGGAGCCACCGGGGAGCTGTTTTTT	CASSQRSGGATGELFF
TRBJ1-1	.	.	TRBV6-5	TGTGCCAGCATCACGGTATCAATGAACACTGAAGCTTTCTTT	CASITVSMNTEAFF
TRBJ1-2	.	TRBD1	TRBV3-1/TRBV3-2	TGTGCCAGCAGCCTTGGGACAGGGGCGAACTTCTACTATGGCTACACCTTC	CASSLGTGANFYYGYTF
TRBJ1-2	once	TRBD1	TRBV30	TGTGCCTGGAGTGACCGGGGGACAGGGCGTCGAGGCTACACCTTC	CAWSDRGTGRRGYTF
TRBJ1-2	.	.	TRBV7-2	TGTGCCAGCAGCTTAATGTCAGGCTACTATGGCTACACCTTC	CASSLMSGYYGYTF
TRBJ2-2	.	TRBD1	TRBV5-1	TGCGCCAGCAGCTTCAGGGGGCCGAACACCGGGGAGCTGTTTTTT	CASSFRGPNTGELFF
TRBJ2-3	.	TRBD2	TRBV9	TGTGCCAGCAGCGAGGCACTTGCTAGCGGGAGCACAGATACGCAGTATTTT	CASSEALASGSTDTQYF
TRBJ1-1	.	.	TRBV18	TGTGCCAGCTCAGAAACCACCAGGGGTGGGGAAGCTTTCTTT	CASSETTRGGEAFF
TRBJ2-7	few	TRBD1	TRBV5-1	TGCGCCAGCAGCTTGGAGGACAGGCCTCGGGGTGAGCAGTACTTC	CASSLEDRPRGEQYF
TRBJ2-5	.	TRBD1	TRBV5-6	TGTGCCAGCAGCTTCCGGGACAGAGATCTGGAGACCCAGTACTTC	CASSFRDRDLETQYF
TRBJ2-3	.	TRBD2	TRBV7-9	TGTGCCAGCAGCCCGGGGGCGGGGGGGCGCCTGTCCTCGGATACGCAGTATTTT	CASSPGAGGRLSSDTQYF
TRBJ1-1	.	TRBD1	TRBV3-1/TRBV3-2	TGTGCCAGCAGCCTATGGGGACAGGTTGAAGCTTTCTTT	CASSLWGQVEAFF
TRBJ1-3	.	.	TRBV19	TGTGCCAGTTGCGGGGTTAGTCCTGGAAACACCATATATTTT	CASCGVSPGNTIYF
TRBJ1-4	.	TRBD1	TRBV5-1	TGCGCCAGCAGCCGCGACTCAGGGGGCATAGGTGAAAAACTGTTTTTT	CASSRDSGGIGEKLFF
TRBJ1-1	.	TRBD1	TRBV3-1/TRBV3-2	TGTGCCAGCAGCCGATGGACAGGGGTGATGAACACTGAAGCTTTCTTT	CASSRWTGVMNTEAFF
TRBJ2-1	.	TRBD1	TRBV5-1	TGCGCCAGCGGGGACAGGGAAGATGAGCAGTTCTTC	CASGDREDEQFF
TRBJ2-7	.	.	TRBV2	TGTGCCAGCAGGAAGGAGGGTCGCGAGCAGTACTTC	CASRKEGREQYF
TRBJ2-6	.	.	TRBV3-1/TRBV3-2	TGTGCCAGCAGCCACCGGACTAGGGGGGGCTCTGGGGCCAACGTCCTGACTTTC	CASSHRTRGGSGANVLTF
TRBJ1-2	.	.	TRBV19	TGTGCCACTTCGGGTTGGACAGCTAACTACTATGGCTACACCTTC	CATSGWTANYYGYTF
TRBJ1-1	once	.	TRBV6-5	TGTGCCAGCAGCCTAACAGGGACGTTTAACACTGAAGCTTTCTTT	CASSLTGTFNTEAFF
TRBJ2-1	.	.	TRBV10-3	TGTGCCATCAGTGAGTCGACTGCTCTCGGGAACAATGAGCAGTTCTTC	CAISESTALGNNEQFF
TRBJ2-7	.	.	TRBV7-9	TGTGCCAGCAGCTTGCGACAGGCGAGCTCCTACGAGCAGTACTTC	CASSLRQASSYEQYF
TRBJ2-2	.	.	TRBV7-2	TGTGCCAGCAGCTCTACCAGGGGCGGTATCGGGGAGCTGTTTTTT	CASSSTRGGIGELFF
TRBJ2-3	.	TRBD2	TRBV7-3	TGTGCCAGCAGCCCAAGGGCTAGCGGGGGGAGATCCACAGATACGCAGTATTTT	CASSPRASGGRSTDTQYF
TRBJ1-2	.	.	TRBV5-8	TGTGCCAGCAGCCGATATTCTACAGGGGGCTACACCTTC	CASSRYSTGGYTF
TRBJ1-2	.	.	TRBV10-2	TGCGCCAGCAGTGATAGGGGAAATGGCTACACCTTC	CASSDRGNGYTF
TRBJ1-4	.	.	TRBV7-7	TGTGCTAGCAGCTTAGGATCCGGGACTAATGAAAAACTGTTTTTT	CASSLGSGTNEKLFF
TRBJ1-6	.	.	TRBV5-4	TGTGCCAGCAGCTTGGGGACAGCCCGACCTGATTCACCCCTCCACTTT	CASSLGTARPDSPLHF
TRBJ1-3	.	TRBD1	TRBV9	TGTGCCAGCAGCCCGGACAGGGGAGTTGGAGGAAACACCATATATTTT	CASSPDRGVGGNTIYF
TRBJ2-7	few	.	TRBV12-5	TGTGCTAGTGGTTTTGGCGGCGAGCAGTACTTC	CASGFGGEQYF
TRBJ1-3	few	.	TRBV5-6	TGTGCCAGCAGCATCAGGGGACCTGGAAACACCATATATTTT	CASSIRGPGNTIYF
TRBJ1-1	.	.	TRBV19	TGTGCCAGTAGCCGGGAGGGCTCGTACACTGAAGCTTTCTTT	CASSREGSYTEAFF
TRBJ1-5	.	TRBD1	TRBV6-5	TGTGCCAGCCGAACAGGGGTAGATCAGCCCCAGCATTTT	CASRTGVDQPQHF
TRBJ2-5	.	.	TRBV5-1	TGCGCCAGCCGTTACAGCCAAGAGACCCAGTACTTC	CASRYSQETQYF
TRBJ1-5	.	.	TRBV28	TGTGCCAGCATAGGACAGCTCAATCAGCCCCAGCATTTT	CASIGQLNQPQHF
TRBJ2-3	.	TRBD2	TRBV7-2	TGTGCCAGCAGCTTAGCTGCGACTAGCGGGGGTGGCACAGATACGCAGTATTTT	CASSLAATSGGGTDTQYF
TRBJ2-6	.	TRBD1	TRBV5-8	TGTGCCAGCCGGGACAGTTACTCTGGGGCCAACGTCCTGACTTTC	CASRDSYSGANVLTF
TRBJ1-3	.	TRBD1	TRBV18	TGTGCCAGCTCACCACCTGCCAGGGGGTCTGGAAACACCATATATTTT	CASSPPARGSGNTIYF
TRBJ1-2	.	.	TRBV10-1	TGCGCCAGCAGTACAAAACAGGGCAGAGATGGCTACACCTTC	CASSTKQGRDGYTF
TRBJ1-2	once	TRBD1	TRBV11-2	TGTGCCAGCAGCTCCGACAGGGTGGGCGGCTACACCTTC	CASSSDRVGGYTF
TRBJ1-1	.	.	TRBV12-3/TRBV12-4	TGTGCCAGCAACGAGTGGAGAAACACTGAAGCTTTCTTT	CASNEWRNTEAFF